The following is a T cell receptor beta chain sequence with its context. The data belong to a study of a mutant IDH1 vaccine in newly diagnosed glioma. As for the study in general: Earlier therapy was either radiotherapy, temozolomide, or both, and most got both.

Data came from immunoSEQ multiplex PCR; TCRdb stores just in-frame clones and leaves some out. The profile shows 45,000 to 55,000 clones, just over 85% of them singletons. The V gene lost 0 bases and the J gene lost 3 bases, with 6 bases spanning the gap. The germline V gene has CDR1 SGDLS and CDR2 YYNGEE. The CDR3 has 13 residues. The time point is: baseline, week 1 (first vaccination visit). The treatment here: pre-vaccination baseline after standard-of-care therapy. Patients carried new grade 3 or 4 IDH1-mutant astrocytomas lacking nuclear ATRX. The receptor's source is a man aged 40-49 years with glioma. The specimen was PBMCs, collected from a glioma patient treated with radiotherapy, temozolomide or both. The chain combines TRBV9 with TRBJ1-1; D uncertain. CDR3 loop: CASSVEDYTEAFF. The CDR3 DNA reads as TGTGCCAGCAGCGTAGAGGACTACACTGAAGCTTTCTTT.